Presented here are 3 T cell receptor beta chains from one specimen sequenced in a study of T cell repertoires in cytomegalovirus infection. TCRdb itself ran the reads through MiXCR, one entry per CDR3 protein. The data show a few hundred thousand distinct CDR3 sequences, 18% seen once. The sequencing input was PBMCs. The receptors stem from a human donor in good health (CMV status not recorded). Some clones in this sample may be carry-over from other donors' samples.

The J gene is TRBJ2-7, the V gene TRBV7-9; D is undetermined. The CDR3 has 11 residues. Germline-derived CDR1 and CDR2 are SEHNR and FQNEAQ (reference sequence). V shed 7 bases and J shed 6 bases, with 10 bases lying between them. This CDR3 is CASTPSSEQYF. CDR3 DNA: TGTGCCAGCACCCCTTCCAGCGAGCAGTACTTC.

The chain recombines TRBV11-2 with TRBJ2-2; D call uncertain. Germline lookup yields CDR1 SGHAT and CDR2 FQNNGV. The CDR3 has 12 amino acids. Trimming cost V 5 bases and J 5 bases, with 6 bases left between them. CDR3 coding DNA: TGTGCCAGCAGCGACGATACCGGGGAGCTGTTTTTT. It codes for CASSDDTGELFF.

This clonotype was observed a handful of times. V usage is TRBV11-2 and J usage is TRBJ2-7; D gene ambiguous. Germline V CDR1 and CDR2: SGHAT, FQNNGV. Trimming removed 5 bases at V and 4 bases at J, with 6 bases between. The CDR3 contains 11 residues. CDR3 protein: CASSHGYEQYF. In nucleotides, the CDR3 is TGTGCCAGCAGCCATGGGTACGAGCAGTACTTC.